The subject of this entry is one T cell receptor beta chain. The entry originates in a study of blood T cell repertoires in COVID-19. Per the original data handling: The assay estimated nucleated cells by amplifying reference gene primers. Here immunoSEQ multiplex PCR was the method, and the copy in TCRdb shows in-frame clones only, minus some. V, J and clone size derive from that table, while D and trimming were established from the DNA sequence. The profile shows approximately 210,000 clones, more than 75% of them singletons. Germline V CDR1 and CDR2: MRHNA, SNTAGT. The CDR3 is 16 residues long. Trimming took off 3 bases at V and 5 bases at J, with 17 bases between the two ends.

Sequencing was done on a sample of PBMCs or T cells enriched from blood (not recorded which). The TCR originated in a man younger than 45 with acute COVID-19. The chain employs TRBV6-4 and TRBJ1-5, with D maybe TRBD1 (6 bases). In DNA form, the CDR3 reads TGTGCCAGCAGTGATTCAGACAGGAAGGCCGATCAGCCCCAGCATTTT. Translated, it gives CASSDSDRKADQPQHF.